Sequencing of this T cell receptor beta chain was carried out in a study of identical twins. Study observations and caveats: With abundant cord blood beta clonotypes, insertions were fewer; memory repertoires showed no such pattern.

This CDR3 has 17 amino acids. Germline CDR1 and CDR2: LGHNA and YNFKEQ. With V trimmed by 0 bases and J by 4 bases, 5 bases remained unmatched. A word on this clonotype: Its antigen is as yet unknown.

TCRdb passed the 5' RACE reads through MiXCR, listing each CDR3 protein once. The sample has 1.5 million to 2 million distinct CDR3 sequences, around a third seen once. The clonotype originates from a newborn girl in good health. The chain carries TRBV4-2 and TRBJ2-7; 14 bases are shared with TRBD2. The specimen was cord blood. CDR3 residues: CASSQEWTSGRFYEQYF. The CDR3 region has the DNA TGTGCCAGCAGCCAAGAGTGGACTAGCGGGAGGTTTTACGAGCAGTACTTC.